This T cell receptor beta chain appears in the sequencing data of a study of type 1 and type 2 diabetes patients. Diabetic patients met standard criteria for type 1 or type 2 diabetes. Ten milliliters of peripheral blood were drawn from each donor. This clonotype was seen a few times. This CDR3 is 13 amino acids long. Germline CDR1 reads MDHEN; CDR2 reads SYDVKM. Trimming pared 7 bases from V and 4 bases from J, leaving 13 bases between. PCR was run on genomic DNA. Multiplex PCR with 30 forward and 13 reverse primers amplified the TCR beta CDR3. TCRdb redid the calling of the multiplex PCR reads with MiXCR, one entry per CDR3 protein. The sample consists of fewer than 300,000 distinct CDR3 sequences, approximately 45% of them appearing once.

This receptor was identified in a man aged 18 to 29 with type 2 diabetes. The V gene is TRBV28, the J gene TRBJ1-1; maybe TRBD1 (6 bases). Sequencing was carried out using peripheral blood mononuclear cells (PBMCs). CDR3 nucleotides: TGTGCCAGCACCTCAGGGGTAGGCACTGAAGCTTTCTTT. It specifies CASTSGVGTEAFF.